These 5 T cell receptor beta chains were all obtained from the same sample, sequenced in a study of T cell repertoires in cytomegalovirus infection. MiXCR, run by TCRdb on the reads, gives a single entry per CDR3 protein. The data show more than 400,000 distinct CDR3 sequences, with less than 30% seen just once and under 15% held by the top ten. Sequencing was done on a sample of PBMCs. The receptors were gathered from a human donor in good health (CMV status not recorded). Some clones in this sample may be carry-over from other donors' samples.

As concerns this clonotype: The junction shows a germline mismatch at one end, possibly a read error. The chain joins TRBV12-3 or TRBV12-4 to TRBJ1-4; TRBD1 aligns across 9 bases. This CDR3 is 14 amino acids long. Here the CDR3 reads CVSSDRGSSEKLFF. In DNA, the CDR3 is TGTGTCAGCAGCGACAGGGGGTCTAGTGAAAAACTGTTTTTT.

This clonotype showed up just a few times. The chain combines TRBV6-2 or TRBV6-3 with TRBJ2-1; D perhaps matches TRBD1 (6 bases). The CDR3 extends over 15 amino acids. Trimming stripped 8 bases from V and 4 bases from J, with 18 bases between. CDR1 is MNHEY, CDR2 SVGEGT, per germline. CDR3 bases: TGTGCCAGCGGGTGGGGGCTAGCCGTTTACAATGAGCAGTTCTTC. Protein: CASGWGLAVYNEQFF.

This chain joins TRBV20-1 and TRBJ2-1; tentatively, D is TRBD2 (5 bases). The CDR3 length is 11 residues. V was clipped by 6 bases and J by 6 bases, with 9 bases between them. Germline V lookup: CDR1 DFQATT, CDR2 SNEGSKA (reference sequence). The CDR3 spells CSAGRGNEQFF. CDR3 nucleotides: TGCAGTGCGGGCCGGGGCAATGAGCAGTTCTTC.

V usage is TRBV24-1 and J usage is TRBJ2-2; TRBD2 might be the D (6 bases). From germline, CDR1 is KGHDR and CDR2 SFDVKD. The CDR3 spans 15 residues. V lost 7 bases, J lost 5 bases, and 16 bases lay in between. CDR3: CATRGTGEWTGELFF. The CDR3 DNA follows: TGTGCCACCAGGGGGACGGGGGAGTGGACCGGGGAGCTGTTTTTT.

This clonotype was observed many times. The rearrangement joins TRBV7-9 to TRBJ2-1; 10 bases fit TRBD1. Losses at the gene ends were 4 bases for V and 5 bases for J; bases not matched to a gene: 8. Germline V gives CDR1 SEHNR, CDR2 FQNEAQ (reference sequence). This CDR3 is 16 amino acids long. The chain's CDR3 is CASSYTGTGENNEQFF. The CDR3 DNA sequence: TGTGCCAGCAGCTACACCGGGACAGGGGAAAACAATGAGCAGTTCTTC.